This T cell receptor (beta chain) is drawn from a study of HIV-infected patients and healthy controls. Study-wide results and limits: Size-matched repertoire data failed to replicate the apparent Gini index recovery after therapy in HIV-infected patients. HIV-infected repertoires had significantly higher mean Gini indices than controls, possibly reflecting oligoclonality.

Antiretroviral therapy had run roughly three months, about 14 weeks, before follow-up blood collection. All unsorted peripheral T cells were captured because whole blood was used without fractionation. In regard to this clonotype: The antigen remains undetermined.

Germline assignment: CDR1 SGHTA and CDR2 FQGTGA. Trimming at V came to 0 bases and at J to 6 bases, leaving 4 bases not matched to a gene. The CDR3 is made up of 14 amino acids. Alpha and beta constant-region primers primed reverse transcription of around 500 ng RNA. Alpha and beta chain libraries were made separately by chain-specific third strand synthesis with multiplexing indices. Ligation attached cDNA to a 5' RACE adapter that carried a random hexamer and SP2 site. A 12-nucleotide barcode per molecule came from two concatenated random hexamers added pre-amplification. TCRdb re-analysed the 5' RACE reads in MiXCR, keeping a single row per CDR3 protein. The sample holds approximately 4,100 distinct CDR3 sequences, roughly 8.5% seen once.

The receptor was isolated from an adult with HIV infection. The sample was blood, taken during antiretroviral therapy. The gene calls are TRBV7-3 and TRBJ1-1, with 7 nucleotides matching TRBD1. The CDR3 region has the DNA TGTGCCAGCAGCTTAACCCTCAGGGGGGCTGAAGCTTTCTTT. Translating gives CASSLTLRGAEAFF.